This entry lists 11 T cell receptor beta chains sequenced from one sample in a study of blood T cell repertoires in COVID-19. The table came from immunoSEQ multiplex PCR; TCRdb's copy has only in-frame clones and leaves some out. The table lists approximately 330,000 clones, over 80% of them singletons, with 9.9% in the top ten. Source material: peripheral blood. These receptors all come from a man under 40 with COVID-19, enrolled during active disease.

The CDR3 spells CASSPLGDEQYF. DNA of the CDR3: TGTGCCAGCAGCCCTCTCGGGGACGAGCAGTACTTC. The chain uses TRBV3-1 (or the pseudogene TRBV3-2) and TRBJ2-7, with D possibly matching TRBD2 (5 bases). Trimming stripped 4 bases from V and 5 bases from J, with 9 bases between. Germline V gives CDR1 LGHDT, CDR2 YNNKEL (reference sequence). CDR3 size: 12 residues.

V is TRBV28 and J is TRBJ2-3; 16 bases fit TRBD2. The CDR3 covers 17 residues. V dropped 4 bases and J dropped 7; count of bases not matched to a gene: 8. Germline V gene lookup returns CDR1 MDHEN and CDR2 SYDVKM. CDR3 loop: CASSSPGLAGGPHTQYF. The DNA for the CDR3 is TGTGCCAGCAGTTCCCCGGGACTAGCGGGAGGGCCACATACGCAGTATTTT.

This clone occurred once. This same CDR3 is encoded by further DNA sequences in the sample. This chain links TRBV3-1 (or the pseudogene TRBV3-2) with TRBJ1-2; the match to TRBD1 covers 8 bases. The trim removed 4 bases at V and 4 bases at J, leaving 5 bases unmatched. This CDR3 is built from 14 residues. Germline V gives CDR1 LGHDT, CDR2 YNNKEL (reference sequence). The CDR3 loop reads CASSLGQGPYGYTF. Here the CDR3 DNA reads TGTGCCAGCAGCCTCGGACAGGGTCCCTATGGCTACACCTTC.

The chain is built from TRBV29-1 and TRBJ2-5; 9 nucleotides match TRBD1. Per the germline V gene, CDR1 is SQVTM and CDR2 is ANQGSEA. The V gene end was trimmed by 4 bases and the J gene end by 4 bases; junction bases not matched to a gene: 7. The CDR3 extends over 14 amino acids. The CDR3 sequence: CSVGGTGKGETQYF. The CDR3 DNA is TGCAGCGTTGGAGGGACAGGGAAAGGAGAGACCCAGTACTTC.

The V and J genes are TRBV20-1 and TRBJ1-5; D is unresolved. Trimming removed 3 bases at V and 7 bases at J, with 10 bases between. CDR1 and CDR2 (germline): DFQATT, SNEGSKA (reference sequence). The CDR3 spans 12 residues. The CDR3 protein is CSASKREQPQHF. In nucleotides, the CDR3 is TGCAGTGCTAGTAAAAGAGAACAGCCCCAGCATTTT.

V gene TRBV30 combines with J gene TRBJ2-1, with D perhaps TRBD2 (5 bases). CDR1 GTSNPN and CDR2 SVGIG come from the germline V gene (reference sequence). The CDR3 extends over 13 amino acids. CDR3 loop: CASRGSSYNEQFF. CDR3 DNA: TGTGCATCGAGAGGGAGCTCCTACAATGAGCAGTTCTTC.

The J gene is TRBJ2-5, the V gene TRBV5-6, with D hard to call. The CDR3 is 15 amino acids. Germline CDR1 reads SGHDT; CDR2 reads YYEEEE. Between the trimmed V and J ends, which lost 2 bases and 1 base, there was a span of 12 bases. The CDR3 bases are TGTGCCAGCAGCTTAGGAAGACACCTCCAAGAGACCCAGTACTTC. This translates into CASSLGRHLQETQYF. Together with reference TRBV5-6 and TRBJ2-5, the CDR3 gives the full variable domain: DAGVTQSPTHLIKTRGQQVTLRCSPKSGHDTVSWYQQALGQGPQFIFQYYEEEERQRGNFPDRFSGHQFPNYSSELNVNALLLGDSALYLCASSLGRHLQETQYFGPGTRLLVL.

V gene TRBV2 combines with J gene TRBJ1-1; D is unclear. Trimming cost V 6 bases and J 1 base, with 6 bases left between them. This CDR3 region has 12 residues. Germline-derived CDR1 and CDR2 are SNHLY and FYNNEI. Here the CDR3 DNA reads TGTGCCAGCAGAGCCCCGAACACTGAAGCTTTCTTT. This translates into CASRAPNTEAFF.

This sequence joins TRBV7-3 and TRBJ1-1; 8 bases are shared with TRBD1. The V gene end was trimmed by 2 bases and the J gene end by 0 bases; junction bases not matched to a gene: 8. Germline CDR1 and CDR2: SGHTA and FQGTGA. The CDR3 length is 17 residues. CDR3 nucleotide sequence: TGTGCCAGCAGCTTAGGACAGGGTAGCGGTATGAACACTGAAGCTTTCTTT. As protein: CASSLGQGSGMNTEAFF.

This rearrangement joins TRBV6-1 to TRBJ1-5, with 7 bases identical to TRBD1. Germline-derived CDR1 and CDR2 are MNHNS and SASEGT. The CDR3 length is 17 residues. With V trimmed by 4 bases and J by 4 bases, 13 bases remained unmatched. The CDR3 loop reads CASSANRDSLRNQPQHF. The CDR3 nucleotides are TGTGCCAGCAGTGCCAATAGGGACAGTCTTCGTAATCAGCCCCAGCATTTT.

This sequence joins TRBV18 and TRBJ2-3; TRBD2 matches at 10 bases. J lost 1 base, V lost 3 bases, and 16 bases had no gene match. This CDR3 is built from 20 residues. The germline V gene encodes CDR1 KGHSH and CDR2 LQKENI. CDR3: CASSPVTTIASGGGTDTQYF. CDR3 DNA sequence: TGTGCCAGCTCACCGGTCACGACCATCGCTAGCGGGGGTGGCACAGATACGCAGTATTTT.